This T cell receptor beta chain was recovered during a study of shared clonotypes between healthy human individuals. HIV-negative, healthy adults without recent acute infections or vaccinations were the donors. All the donors were Caucasian adults who lived in Nashville, Tennessee. General study points: Among the subsets, naive ones generally showed larger estimated richness than memory ones.

The CDR3 has 18 residues. The germline V gene encodes CDR1 SGDLS and CDR2 YYNGEE. The V end lost 1 base, the J end lost 4 bases, and 21 bases lay between the germline ends. Assay used: immunoSEQ multiplex PCR; TCRdb lists only in-frame clones, some missing. The data hold over a million clones, with 95% to 97% observed a single time. With regard to this clone: Its antigen is as yet unknown.

The TCR sequence derives from a man younger than 45 in good health. This chain connects TRBV9 to TRBJ1-5, with D possibly TRBD1 on 6 matching bases. Sequencing was done on a sample of naive CD4+ T cells sorted from blood. Subset indicated: CD45RA+ positively selected. CDR3 coding DNA: TGTGCCAGCAGCGTAAGGTCTTGGGGATGGACAGTTAATCAGCCCCAGCATTTT. Translated, it gives CASSVRSWGWTVNQPQHF.